This TCR beta chain was obtained from a study of molecular identifiers for immune sequencing clone quantification. Findings and caveats of the study: Detecting spiked Jurkat TCR RNA from one cell among 1 million or so naive cells was reportedly possible.

The ends were cut back, 5 bases at V and 9 bases at J, with 12 bases in the middle. Germline lookup yields CDR1 SEHNR and CDR2 FQNEAQ (reference sequence). The CDR3 runs 12 residues. Listed TCR primers, together with previously described methods, were used for the bulk TCR libraries. TCRdb redid the calling of the PCR reads with MiXCR, one entry per CDR3 protein. The sample contains about 97,000 distinct CDR3 sequences, around 30% of which appear only once. For naive CD8 T cells, sorting used the CD8+CD4-CCR7+CD45RA+ phenotype. This clonotype occurred many times. Antigen specificity is unknown. This rearrangement joins TRBV7-9 to TRBJ2-3; D possibly corresponds to TRBD1 (5 bases). The sequence was obtained from a human donor in good health. Some libraries in this study had Jurkat cell RNA spiked in. The sequenced sample consisted of naive CD8+ T cells from blood, with Jurkat cell RNA spiked in. The subset was: FACS-sorted CD8+CD4-CCR7+CD45RA+ naive T cells. CDR3 coding DNA: TGTGCCAGCAGCCCCATCAGGGCGACGCAGTATTTT. Protein: CASSPIRATQYF. The full variable domain, in which reference TRBV7-9 and TRBJ2-3 provide the parts outside the CDR3, is DTGVSQNPRHKITKRGQNVTFRCDPISEHNRLYWYRQTLGQGPEFLTYFQNEAQLEKSRLLSDRFSAERPKGSFSTLEIQRTEQGDSAMYLCASSPIRATQYFGPGTRLTVL.